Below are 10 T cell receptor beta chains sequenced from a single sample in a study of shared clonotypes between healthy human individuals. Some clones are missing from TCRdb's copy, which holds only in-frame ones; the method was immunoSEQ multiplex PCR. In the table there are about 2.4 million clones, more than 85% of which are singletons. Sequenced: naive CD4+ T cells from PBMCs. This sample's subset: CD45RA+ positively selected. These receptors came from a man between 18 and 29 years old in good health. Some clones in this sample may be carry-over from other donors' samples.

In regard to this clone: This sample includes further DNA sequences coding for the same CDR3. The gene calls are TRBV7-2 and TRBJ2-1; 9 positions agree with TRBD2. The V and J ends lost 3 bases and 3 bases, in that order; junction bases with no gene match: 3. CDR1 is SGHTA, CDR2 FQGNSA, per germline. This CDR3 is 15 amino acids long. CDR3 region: CASSFLAGVYNEQFF. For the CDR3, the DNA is TGTGCCAGCAGCTTTTTAGCGGGGGTCTACAATGAGCAGTTCTTC.

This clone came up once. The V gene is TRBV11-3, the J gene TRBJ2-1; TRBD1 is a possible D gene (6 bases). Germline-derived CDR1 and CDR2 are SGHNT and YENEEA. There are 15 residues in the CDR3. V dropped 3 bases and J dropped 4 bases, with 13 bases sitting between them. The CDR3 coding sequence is TGTGCCAGCAGCTTCGACTCGGGACAATACAATGAGCAGTTCTTC. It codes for CASSFDSGQYNEQFF.

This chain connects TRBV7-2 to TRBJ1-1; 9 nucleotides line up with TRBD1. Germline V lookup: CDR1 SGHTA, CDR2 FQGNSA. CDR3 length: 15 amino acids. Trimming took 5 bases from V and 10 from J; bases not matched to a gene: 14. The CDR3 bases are TGTGCCAGCAGCCATGACCGGGACAGGGTTTATCGAGCTTTCTTT. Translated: CASSHDRDRVYRAFF.

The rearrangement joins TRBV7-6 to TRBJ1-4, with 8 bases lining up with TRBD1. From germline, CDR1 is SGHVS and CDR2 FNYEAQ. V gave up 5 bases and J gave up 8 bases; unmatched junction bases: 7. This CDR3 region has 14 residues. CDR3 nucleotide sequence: TGTGCCAGCAGCCTCAGGGGGCGGGAGGAAAAACTGTTTTTT. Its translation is CASSLRGREEKLFF.

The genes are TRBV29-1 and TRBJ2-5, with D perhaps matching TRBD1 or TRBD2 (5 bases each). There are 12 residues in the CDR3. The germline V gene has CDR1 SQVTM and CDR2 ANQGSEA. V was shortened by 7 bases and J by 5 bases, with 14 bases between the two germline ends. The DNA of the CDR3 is TGCAGCGCTGGACCGGGACCTGAGACCCAGTACTTC. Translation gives CSAGPGPETQYF.

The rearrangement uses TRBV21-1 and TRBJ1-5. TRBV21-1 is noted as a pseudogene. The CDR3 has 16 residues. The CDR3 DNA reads TGTGCCAGCAGCAGGGGGGGGAAAGGACACAATCAGCCCCAGCATTTT. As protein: CASSRGGKGHNQPQHF.

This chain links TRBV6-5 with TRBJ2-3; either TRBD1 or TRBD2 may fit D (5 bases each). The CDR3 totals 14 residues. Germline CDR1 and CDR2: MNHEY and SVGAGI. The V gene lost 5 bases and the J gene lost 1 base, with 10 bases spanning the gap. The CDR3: CASSRGARTDTQYF. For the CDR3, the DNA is TGTGCCAGCAGTCGAGGGGCCCGCACAGATACGCAGTATTTT.

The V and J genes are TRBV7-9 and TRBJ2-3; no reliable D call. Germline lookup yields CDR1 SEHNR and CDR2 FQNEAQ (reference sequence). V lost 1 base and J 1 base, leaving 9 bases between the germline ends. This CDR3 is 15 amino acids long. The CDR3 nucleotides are TGTGCCAGCAGCTTAGACTGGGCCCGCACAGATACGCAGTATTTT. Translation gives CASSLDWARTDTQYF.

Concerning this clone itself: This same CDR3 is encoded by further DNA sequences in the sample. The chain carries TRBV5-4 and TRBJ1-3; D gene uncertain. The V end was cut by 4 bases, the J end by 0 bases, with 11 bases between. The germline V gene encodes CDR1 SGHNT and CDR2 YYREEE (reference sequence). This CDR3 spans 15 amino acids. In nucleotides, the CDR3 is TGTGCCAGCAGCCCGACTGCTAGCTCTGGAAACACCATATATTTT. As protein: CASSPTASSGNTIYF.

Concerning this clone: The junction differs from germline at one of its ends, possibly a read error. The CDR3 DNA follows: TGTGCCAGCAGTTCGACTACTGCCTTC. Amino acid sequence: CASSSTTAF. The chain joins TRBV6-6 to TRBJ1-2; D is ambiguous. Germline V CDR1 and CDR2: MNHNY, SVGAGI (reference sequence). The CDR3 length is 9 residues.